This TCR beta chain derives from a study of blood T cell repertoires in COVID-19. V lost 2 bases to trimming and J lost 6 bases; unmatched junction nucleotides: 4. Per the germline V gene, CDR1 is MNHEY and CDR2 is SVGAGI. The CDR3 is 14 amino acids. Assay used: immunoSEQ multiplex PCR; TCRdb lists only in-frame clones, some missing. The table shows approximately 200,000 clones, with roughly four fifths occurring only once. The gene calls are TRBV6-5 and TRBJ2-7; 10 nucleotides agree with TRBD2. The sample comprised PBMCs or T cells enriched from blood (not recorded which). This sequence was found in a man aged 35 to 55 who had recovered from COVID-19. The CDR3 DNA reads TGTGCCAGCAGTTACAGCGGGAGGGGCCGCGAGCAGTACTTC. Its translation: CASSYSGRGREQYF.